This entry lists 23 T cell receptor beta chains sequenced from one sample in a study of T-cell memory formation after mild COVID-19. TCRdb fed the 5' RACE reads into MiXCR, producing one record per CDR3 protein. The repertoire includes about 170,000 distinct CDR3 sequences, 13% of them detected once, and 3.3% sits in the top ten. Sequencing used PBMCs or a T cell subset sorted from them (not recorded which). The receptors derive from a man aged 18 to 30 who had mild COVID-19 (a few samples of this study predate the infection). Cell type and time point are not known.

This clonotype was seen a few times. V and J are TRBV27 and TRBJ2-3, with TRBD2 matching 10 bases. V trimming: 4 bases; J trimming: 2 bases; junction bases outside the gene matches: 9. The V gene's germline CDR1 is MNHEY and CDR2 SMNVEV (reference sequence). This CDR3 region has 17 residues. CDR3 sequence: CASSSPLAGAFTDTQYF. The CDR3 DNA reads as TGTGCCAGCAGTTCACCCCTAGCGGGGGCCTTCACAGATACGCAGTATTTT.

This chain's CDR3 is CAISESSGTLHQPQHF. CDR3 sequence (DNA): TGTGCCATCAGTGAGTCATCCGGGACACTACATCAGCCCCAGCATTTT. The genes are TRBV10-3 and TRBJ1-5, with a tentative D call TRBD1 (6 bases). V dropped 0 bases and J dropped 5 bases, with 14 bases sitting between them. This CDR3 region has 16 residues. Germline V lookup: CDR1 ENHRY, CDR2 SYGVKD.

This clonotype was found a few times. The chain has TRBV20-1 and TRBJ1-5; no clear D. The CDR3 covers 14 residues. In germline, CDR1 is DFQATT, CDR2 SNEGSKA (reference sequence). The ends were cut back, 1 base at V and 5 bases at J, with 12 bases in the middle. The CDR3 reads CSARVGNEDQPQHF. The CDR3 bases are TGCAGTGCTAGAGTGGGAAATGAGGATCAGCCCCAGCATTTT.

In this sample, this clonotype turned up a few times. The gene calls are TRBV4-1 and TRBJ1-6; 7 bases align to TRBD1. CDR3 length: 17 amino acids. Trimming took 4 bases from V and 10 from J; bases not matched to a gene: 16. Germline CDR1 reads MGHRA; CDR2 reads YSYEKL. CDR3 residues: CASSPSPQGVRGSPLHF. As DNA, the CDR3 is TGCGCCAGCAGCCCCAGTCCCCAGGGGGTTAGAGGCTCACCCCTCCACTTT.

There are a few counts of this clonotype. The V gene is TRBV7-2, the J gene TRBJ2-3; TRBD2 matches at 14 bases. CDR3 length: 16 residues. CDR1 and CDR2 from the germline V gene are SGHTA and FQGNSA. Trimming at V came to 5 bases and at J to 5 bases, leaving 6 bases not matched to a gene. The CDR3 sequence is CASSPQTSGGGDTQYF. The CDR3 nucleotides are TGTGCCAGCAGCCCCCAGACTAGCGGGGGGGGAGATACGCAGTATTTT.

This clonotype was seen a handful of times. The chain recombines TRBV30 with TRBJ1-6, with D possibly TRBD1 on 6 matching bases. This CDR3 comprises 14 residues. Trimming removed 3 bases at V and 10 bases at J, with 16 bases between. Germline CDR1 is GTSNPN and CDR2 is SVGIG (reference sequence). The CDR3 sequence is CAWSMRGTISPLHF. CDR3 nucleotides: TGTGCCTGGAGCATGAGGGGGACCATATCACCCCTCCACTTT.

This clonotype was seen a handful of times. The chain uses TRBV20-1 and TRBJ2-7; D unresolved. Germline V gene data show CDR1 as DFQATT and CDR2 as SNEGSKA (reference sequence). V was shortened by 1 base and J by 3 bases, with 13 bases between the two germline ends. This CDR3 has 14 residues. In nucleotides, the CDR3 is TGCAGTGCTAGAGCCCATCCTCTCCGCTACGAGCAGTACGTC. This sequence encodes CSARAHPLRYEQYV.

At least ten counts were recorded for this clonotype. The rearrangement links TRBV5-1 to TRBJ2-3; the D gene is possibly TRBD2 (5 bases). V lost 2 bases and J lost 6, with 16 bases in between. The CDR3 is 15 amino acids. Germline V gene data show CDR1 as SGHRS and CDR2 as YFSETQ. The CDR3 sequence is CASSFEGRRVDTQYF. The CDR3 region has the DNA TGCGCCAGCAGCTTTGAGGGAAGAAGGGTTGATACGCAGTATTTT.

The CDR3 here is CSARVGNNSPLHF. The CDR3 region has the DNA TGCAGTGCTAGAGTGGGGAATAATTCACCCCTCCACTTT. This chain uses TRBV20-1 with TRBJ1-6, with D hard to call. The ends were cut back, 1 base at V and 5 bases at J, with 6 bases in the middle. From germline, CDR1 is DFQATT and CDR2 SNEGSKA (reference sequence). This CDR3 has 13 residues.

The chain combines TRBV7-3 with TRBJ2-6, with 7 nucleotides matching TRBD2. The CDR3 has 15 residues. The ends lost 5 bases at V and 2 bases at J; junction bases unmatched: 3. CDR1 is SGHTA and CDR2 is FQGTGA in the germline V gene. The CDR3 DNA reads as TGTGCCAGCAGCCGGGGACTACCTGGGGCCAACGTCCTGACTTTC. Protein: CASSRGLPGANVLTF. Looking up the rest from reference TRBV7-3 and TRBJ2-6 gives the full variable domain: GAGVSQTPSNKVTEKGKYVELRCDPISGHTALYWYRQSLGQGPEFLIYFQGTGAADDSGLPNDRFFAVRPEGSVSTLKIQRTERGDSAVYLCASSRGLPGANVLTFGAGSRLTVL.

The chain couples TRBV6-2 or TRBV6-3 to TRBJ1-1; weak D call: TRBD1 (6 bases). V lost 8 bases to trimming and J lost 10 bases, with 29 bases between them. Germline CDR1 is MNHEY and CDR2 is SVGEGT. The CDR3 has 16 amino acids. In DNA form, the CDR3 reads TGTGCCAGCCGGGACCACCGCAGGGGCCCGGGGGGTAGAGCTTTCTTT. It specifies CASRDHRRGPGGRAFF.

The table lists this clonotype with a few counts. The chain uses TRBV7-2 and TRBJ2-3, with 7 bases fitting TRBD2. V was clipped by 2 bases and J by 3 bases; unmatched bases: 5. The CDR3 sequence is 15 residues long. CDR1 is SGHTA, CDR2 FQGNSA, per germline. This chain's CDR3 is CASSLISGGTDTQYF. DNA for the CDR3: TGTGCCAGCAGCTTAATATCCGGGGGGACAGATACGCAGTATTTT.

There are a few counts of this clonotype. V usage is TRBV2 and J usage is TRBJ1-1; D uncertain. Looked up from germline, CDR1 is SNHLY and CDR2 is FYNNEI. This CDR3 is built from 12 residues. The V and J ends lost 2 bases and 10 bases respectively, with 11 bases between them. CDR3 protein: CASSESRTGAFF. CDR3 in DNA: TGTGCCAGCAGTGAAAGTCGGACCGGAGCTTTCTTT.

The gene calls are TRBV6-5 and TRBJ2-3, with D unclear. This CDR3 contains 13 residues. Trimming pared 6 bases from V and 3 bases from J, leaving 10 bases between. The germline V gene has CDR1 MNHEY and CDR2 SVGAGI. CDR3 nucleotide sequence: TGTGCCAGCAGACCCCTGTGGACAGATACGCAGTATTTT. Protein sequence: CASRPLWTDTQYF.

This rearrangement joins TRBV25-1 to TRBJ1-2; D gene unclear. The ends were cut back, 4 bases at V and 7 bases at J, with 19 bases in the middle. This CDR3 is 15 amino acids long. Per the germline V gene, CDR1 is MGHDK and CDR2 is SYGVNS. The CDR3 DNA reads TGTGCCAGCAGTGTCCTCCCTTACTCCAGGCCTGGCTACACCTTC. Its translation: CASSVLPYSRPGYTF.

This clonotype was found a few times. The DNA of the CDR3 is TGTGCCAGCAGTCTACAGGGGAGGGGTAATTCACCCCTCCACTTT. It yields the protein CASSLQGRGNSPLHF. The rearrangement uses TRBV28 and TRBJ1-6, with 7 bases lining up with TRBD1. Germline CDR1 reads MDHEN; CDR2 reads SYDVKM. The trim removed 5 bases at V and 6 bases at J, leaving 7 bases unmatched. CDR3 size: 15 residues. Filled out from reference TRBV28 and TRBJ1-6, the complete variable domain reads DVKVTQSSRYLVKRTGEKVFLECVQDMDHENMFWYRQDPGLGLRLIYFSYDVKMKEKGDIPEGYSVSREKKERFSLILESASTNQTSMYLCASSLQGRGNSPLHFGNGTRLTVT.

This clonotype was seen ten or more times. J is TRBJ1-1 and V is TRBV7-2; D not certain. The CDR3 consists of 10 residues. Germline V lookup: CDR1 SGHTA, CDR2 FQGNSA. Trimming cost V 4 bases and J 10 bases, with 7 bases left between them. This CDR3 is CASSSDGAFF. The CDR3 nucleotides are TGTGCCAGCAGCTCCGACGGAGCTTTCTTT.

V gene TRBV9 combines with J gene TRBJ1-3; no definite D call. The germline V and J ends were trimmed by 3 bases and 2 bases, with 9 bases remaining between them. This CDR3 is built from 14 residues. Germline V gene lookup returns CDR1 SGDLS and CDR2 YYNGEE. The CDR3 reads CASSGADPGNTIYF. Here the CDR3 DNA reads TGTGCCAGCAGCGGCGCAGATCCTGGAAACACCATATATTTT. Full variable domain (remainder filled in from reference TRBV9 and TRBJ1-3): DSGVTQTPKHLITATGQRVTLRCSPRSGDLSVYWYQQSLDQGLQFLIQYYNGEERAKGNILERFSAQQFPDLHSELNLSSLELGDSALYFCASSGADPGNTIYFGEGSWLTVV.

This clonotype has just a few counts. The CDR3 here is CASSVIAESYNEQFF. CDR3 nucleotide sequence: TGTGCCAGCAGCGTAATAGCGGAGAGTTACAATGAGCAGTTCTTC. The chain joins TRBV9 to TRBJ2-1, with D possibly TRBD2 on 6 matching bases. CDR3 length: 15 amino acids. Germline CDR1 is SGDLS and CDR2 is YYNGEE. Trimming shortened V by 1 base and J by 4 bases, and 12 bases separated the two germline ends. Supplemented by reference TRBV9 and TRBJ2-1, the full variable domain reads DSGVTQTPKHLITATGQRVTLRCSPRSGDLSVYWYQQSLDQGLQFLIQYYNGEERAKGNILERFSAQQFPDLHSELNLSSLELGDSALYFCASSVIAESYNEQFFGPGTRLTVL.

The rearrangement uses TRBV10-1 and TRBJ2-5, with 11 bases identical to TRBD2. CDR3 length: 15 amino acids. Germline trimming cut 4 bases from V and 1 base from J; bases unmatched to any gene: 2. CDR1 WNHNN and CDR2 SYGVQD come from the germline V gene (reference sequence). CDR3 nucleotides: TGCGCCAGCAGTGGCGGACTAGCGGGCCAAGAGACCCAGTACTTC. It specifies CASSGGLAGQETQYF.

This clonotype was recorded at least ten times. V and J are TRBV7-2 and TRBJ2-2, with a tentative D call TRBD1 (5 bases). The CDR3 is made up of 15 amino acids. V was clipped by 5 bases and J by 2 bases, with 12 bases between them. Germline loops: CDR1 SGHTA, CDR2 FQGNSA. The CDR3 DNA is TGTGCCAGCAGCCCCCGGACACTTAACACCGGGGAGCTGTTTTTT. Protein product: CASSPRTLNTGELFF.

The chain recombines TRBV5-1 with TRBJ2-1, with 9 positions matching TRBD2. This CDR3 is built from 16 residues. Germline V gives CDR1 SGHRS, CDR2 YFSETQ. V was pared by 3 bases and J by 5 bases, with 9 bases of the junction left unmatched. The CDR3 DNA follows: TGCGCCAGCAGCTCCGCGGGTAGCGGGGGAAACAATGAGCAGTTCTTC. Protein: CASSSAGSGGNNEQFF. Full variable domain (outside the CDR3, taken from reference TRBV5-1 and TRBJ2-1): KAGVTQTPRYLIKTRGQQVTLSCSPISGHRSVSWYQQTPGQGLQFLFEYFSETQRNKGNFPGRFSGRQFSNSRSEMNVSTLELGDSALYLCASSSAGSGGNNEQFFGPGTRLTVL.

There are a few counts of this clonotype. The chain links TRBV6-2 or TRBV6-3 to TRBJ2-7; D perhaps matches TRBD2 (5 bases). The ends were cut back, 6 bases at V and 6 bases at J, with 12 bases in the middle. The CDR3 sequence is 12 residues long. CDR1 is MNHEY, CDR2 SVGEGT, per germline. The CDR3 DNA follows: TGTGCCAGCAGGGACCTAGCCTCCGAGCAGTACGTC. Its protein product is CASRDLASEQYV.